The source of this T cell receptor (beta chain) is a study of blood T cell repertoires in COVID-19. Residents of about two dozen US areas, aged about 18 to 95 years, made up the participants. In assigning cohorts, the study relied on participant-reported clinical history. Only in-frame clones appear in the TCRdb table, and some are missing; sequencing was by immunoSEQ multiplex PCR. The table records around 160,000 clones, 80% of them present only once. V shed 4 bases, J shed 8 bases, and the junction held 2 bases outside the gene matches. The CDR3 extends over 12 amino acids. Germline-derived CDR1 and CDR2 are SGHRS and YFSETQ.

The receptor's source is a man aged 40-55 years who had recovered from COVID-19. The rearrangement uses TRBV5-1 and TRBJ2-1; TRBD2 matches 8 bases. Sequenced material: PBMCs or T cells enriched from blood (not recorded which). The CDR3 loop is CASSAGGHEQFF. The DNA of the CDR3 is TGCGCCAGCAGCGCGGGGGGACATGAGCAGTTCTTC.